This T cell receptor (beta chain) emerged from a study of blood T cell repertoires in COVID-19. For the study at large: COVID-19 samples collected from the United States, Italy and Spain covered acute and convalescent phases. T cells, B-cell-depleted T cells, or PBMCs supplied cDNA or gDNA.

Authors' analysis steps: Quantification of nucleated cells was approximated via reference gene primer amplification. Sequencing was performed with immunoSEQ multiplex PCR; in TCRdb, only in-frame clones are kept and a portion is missing. V, J and clone size derive from that table, while D and trimming were established from the DNA sequence. The sample records roughly 32,000 clones, approximately 86% being singletons. This clone was recorded only once. Germline V gene sequence: CDR1 SGHVS, CDR2 FQNEAQ. The trim removed 5 bases at V and 0 bases at J, leaving 16 bases unmatched. The CDR3 has 19 amino acids.

The chain couples TRBV7-8 to TRBJ2-4; the match to TRBD2 covers 7 bases. The sequence derives from a woman aged 80 or older with active or convalescent COVID-19. The sample was peripheral blood. This CDR3 is CASSPPSAGSVIAKNIQYF. The CDR3 nucleotides are TGTGCCAGCAGCCCCCCCTCAGCGGGGAGCGTCATAGCCAAAAACATTCAGTACTTC.